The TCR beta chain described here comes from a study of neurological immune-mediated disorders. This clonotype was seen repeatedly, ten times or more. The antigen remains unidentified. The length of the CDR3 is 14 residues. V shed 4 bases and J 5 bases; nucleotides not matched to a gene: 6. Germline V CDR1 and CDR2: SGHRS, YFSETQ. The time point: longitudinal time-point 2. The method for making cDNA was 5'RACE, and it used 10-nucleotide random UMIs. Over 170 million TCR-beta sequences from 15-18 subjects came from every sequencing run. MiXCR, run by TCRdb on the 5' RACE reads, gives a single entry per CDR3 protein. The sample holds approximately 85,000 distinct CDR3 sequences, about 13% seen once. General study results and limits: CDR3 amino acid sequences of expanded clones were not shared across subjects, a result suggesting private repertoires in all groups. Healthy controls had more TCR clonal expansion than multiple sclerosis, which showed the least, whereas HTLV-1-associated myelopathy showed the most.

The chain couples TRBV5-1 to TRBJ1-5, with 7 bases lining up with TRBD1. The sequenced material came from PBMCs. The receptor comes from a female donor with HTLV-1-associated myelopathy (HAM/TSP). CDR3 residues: CASSRTTGDQPQHF. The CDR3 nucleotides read TGCGCCAGCAGCCGTACCACAGGGGATCAGCCCCAGCATTTT.